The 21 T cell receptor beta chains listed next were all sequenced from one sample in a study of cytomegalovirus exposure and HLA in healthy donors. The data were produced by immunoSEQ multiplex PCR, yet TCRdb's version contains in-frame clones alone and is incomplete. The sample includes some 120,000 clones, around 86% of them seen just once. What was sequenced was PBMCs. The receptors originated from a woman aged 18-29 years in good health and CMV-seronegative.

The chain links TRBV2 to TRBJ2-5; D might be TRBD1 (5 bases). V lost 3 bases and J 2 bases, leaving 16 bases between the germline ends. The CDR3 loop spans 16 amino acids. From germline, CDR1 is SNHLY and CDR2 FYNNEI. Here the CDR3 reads CASSDLKGPTQETQYF. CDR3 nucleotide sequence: TGTGCCAGCAGTGATTTGAAGGGGCCGACACAAGAGACCCAGTACTTC.

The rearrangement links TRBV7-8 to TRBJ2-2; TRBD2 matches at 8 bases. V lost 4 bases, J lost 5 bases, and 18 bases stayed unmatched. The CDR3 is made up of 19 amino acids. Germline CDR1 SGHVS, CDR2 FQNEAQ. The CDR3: CASSSSRTRAGVGTGELFF. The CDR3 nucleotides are TGTGCCAGCAGCTCGAGCCGAACTAGAGCGGGAGTGGGAACCGGGGAGCTGTTTTTT.

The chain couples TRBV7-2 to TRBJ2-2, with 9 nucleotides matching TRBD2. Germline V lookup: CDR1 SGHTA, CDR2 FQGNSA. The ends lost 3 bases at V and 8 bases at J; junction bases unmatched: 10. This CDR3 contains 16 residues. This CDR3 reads CASSFTSGLRVGELFF. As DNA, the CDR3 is TGTGCCAGCAGCTTTACTAGCGGGCTCAGGGTGGGGGAGCTGTTTTTT. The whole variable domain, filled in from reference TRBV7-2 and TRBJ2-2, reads GAGVSQSPSNKVTEKGKDVELRCDPISGHTALYWYRQSLGQGLEFLIYFQGNSAPDKSGLPSDRFSAERTGGSVSTLTIQRTQQEDSAVYLCASSFTSGLRVGELFFGEGSRLTVL.

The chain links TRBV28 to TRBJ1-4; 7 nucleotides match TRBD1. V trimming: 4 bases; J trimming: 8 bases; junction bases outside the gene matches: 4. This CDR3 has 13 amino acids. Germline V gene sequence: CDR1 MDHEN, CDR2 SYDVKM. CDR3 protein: CASSWGDSEKLFF. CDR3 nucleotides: TGTGCCAGCAGTTGGGGGGACAGCGAAAAACTGTTTTTT.

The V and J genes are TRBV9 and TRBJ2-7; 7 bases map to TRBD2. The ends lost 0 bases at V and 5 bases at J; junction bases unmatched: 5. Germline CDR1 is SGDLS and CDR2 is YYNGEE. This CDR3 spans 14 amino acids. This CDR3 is CASSVAGGVDEQYF. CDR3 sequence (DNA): TGTGCCAGCAGCGTAGCTGGGGGGGTCGACGAGCAGTACTTC.

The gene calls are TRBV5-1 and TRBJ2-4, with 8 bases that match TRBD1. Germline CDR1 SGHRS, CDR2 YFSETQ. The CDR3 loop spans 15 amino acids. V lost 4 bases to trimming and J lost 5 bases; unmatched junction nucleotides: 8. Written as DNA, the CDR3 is TGCGCCAGCAGCGCCGGACAGGGACTCGAAAACATTCAGTACTTC. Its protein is CASSAGQGLENIQYF.

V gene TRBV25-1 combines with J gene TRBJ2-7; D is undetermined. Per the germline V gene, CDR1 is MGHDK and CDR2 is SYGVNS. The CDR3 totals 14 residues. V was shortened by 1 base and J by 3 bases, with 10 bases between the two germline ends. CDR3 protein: CASSESHISYEQYF. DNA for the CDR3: TGTGCCAGCAGTGAATCTCACATCAGCTACGAGCAGTACTTC.

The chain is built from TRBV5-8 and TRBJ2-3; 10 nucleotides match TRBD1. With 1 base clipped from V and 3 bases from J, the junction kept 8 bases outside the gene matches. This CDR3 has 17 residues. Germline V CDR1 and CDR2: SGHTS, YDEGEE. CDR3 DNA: TGTGCCAGCAGCTTGAGCGGGGACAGGGGTCCGACAGATACGCAGTATTTT. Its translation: CASSLSGDRGPTDTQYF. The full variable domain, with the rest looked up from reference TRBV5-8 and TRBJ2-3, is EAGVTQSPTHLIKTRGQQATLRCSPISGHTSVYWYQQALGLGLQFLLWYDEGEERNRGNFPPRFSGRQFPNYSSELNVNALELEDSALYLCASSLSGDRGPTDTQYFGPGTRLTVL.

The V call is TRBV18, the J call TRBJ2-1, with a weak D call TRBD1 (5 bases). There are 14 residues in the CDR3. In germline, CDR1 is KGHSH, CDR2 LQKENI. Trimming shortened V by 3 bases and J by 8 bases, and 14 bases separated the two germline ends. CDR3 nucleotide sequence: TGTGCCAGCTCACCGATTCGACAGTCCCATGAGCAGTTCTTC. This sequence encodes CASSPIRQSHEQFF.

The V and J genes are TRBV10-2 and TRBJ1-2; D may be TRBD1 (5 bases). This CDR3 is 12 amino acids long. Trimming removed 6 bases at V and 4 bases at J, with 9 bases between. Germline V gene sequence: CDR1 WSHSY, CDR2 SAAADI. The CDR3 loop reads CASRTDAYGYTF. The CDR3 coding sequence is TGCGCCAGCAGGACAGACGCCTATGGCTACACCTTC.

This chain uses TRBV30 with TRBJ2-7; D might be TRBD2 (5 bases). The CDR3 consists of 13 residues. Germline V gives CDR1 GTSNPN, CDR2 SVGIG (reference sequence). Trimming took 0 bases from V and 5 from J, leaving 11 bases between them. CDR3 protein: CAWSVRGSHEQYF. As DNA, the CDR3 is TGTGCCTGGAGTGTACGGGGTTCCCACGAGCAGTACTTC. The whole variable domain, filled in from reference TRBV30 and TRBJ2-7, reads SQTIHQWPATLVQPVGSPLSLECTVEGTSNPNLYWYRQAAGRGLQLLFYSVGIGQISSEVPQNLSASRPQDRQFILSSKKLLLSDSGFYLCAWSVRGSHEQYFGPGTRLTVT.

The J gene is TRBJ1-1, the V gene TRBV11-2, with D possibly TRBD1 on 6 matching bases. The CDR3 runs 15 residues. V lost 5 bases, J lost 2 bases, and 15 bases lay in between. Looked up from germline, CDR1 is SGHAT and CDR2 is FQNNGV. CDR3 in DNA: TGTGCCAGCAGCGATGCAGGGGATACCAACACTGAAGCTTTCTTT. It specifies CASSDAGDTNTEAFF.

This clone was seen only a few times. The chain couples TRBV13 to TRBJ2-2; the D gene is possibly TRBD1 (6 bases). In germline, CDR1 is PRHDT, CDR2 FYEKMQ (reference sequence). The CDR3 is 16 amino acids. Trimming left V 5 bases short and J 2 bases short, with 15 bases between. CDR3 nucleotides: TGTGCCAGCAGCGCCTACTGGGACACTAACACCGGGGAGCTGTTTTTT. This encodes CASSAYWDTNTGELFF.

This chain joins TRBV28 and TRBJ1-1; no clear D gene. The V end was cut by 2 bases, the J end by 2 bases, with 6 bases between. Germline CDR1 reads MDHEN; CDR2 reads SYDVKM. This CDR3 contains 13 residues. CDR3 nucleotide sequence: TGTGCCAGCAGTTTACAGGAAAACACTGAAGCTTTCTTT. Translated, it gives CASSLQENTEAFF.

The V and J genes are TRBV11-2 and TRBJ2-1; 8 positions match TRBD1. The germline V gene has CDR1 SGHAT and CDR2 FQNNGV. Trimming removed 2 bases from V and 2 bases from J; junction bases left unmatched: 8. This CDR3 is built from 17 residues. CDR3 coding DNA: TGTGCCAGCAGCTTATACCAGGGGGCTGCTACCTACAATGAGCAGTTCTTC. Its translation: CASSLYQGAATYNEQFF.

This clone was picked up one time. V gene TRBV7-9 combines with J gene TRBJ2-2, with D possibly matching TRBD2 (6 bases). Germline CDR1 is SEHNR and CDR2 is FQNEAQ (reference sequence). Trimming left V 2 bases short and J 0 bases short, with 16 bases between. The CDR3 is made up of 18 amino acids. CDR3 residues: CASSLSGLGGANTGELFF. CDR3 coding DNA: TGTGCCAGCAGCTTATCGGGGTTGGGGGGAGCGAACACCGGGGAGCTGTTTTTT. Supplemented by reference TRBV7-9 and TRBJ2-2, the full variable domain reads DTGVSQNPRHKITKRGQNVTFRCDPISEHNRLYWYRQTLGQGPEFLTYFQNEAQLEKSRLLSDRFSAERPKGSFSTLEIQRTEQGDSAMYLCASSLSGLGGANTGELFFGEGSRLTVL.

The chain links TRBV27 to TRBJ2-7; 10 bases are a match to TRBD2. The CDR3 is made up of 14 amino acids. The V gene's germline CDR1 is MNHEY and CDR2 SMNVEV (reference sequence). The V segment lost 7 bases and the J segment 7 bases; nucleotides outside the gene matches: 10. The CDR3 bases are TGTGCCAGCACCGCTGAGCGGGAGGGCCAAGAGCAGTACTTC. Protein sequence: CASTAEREGQEQYF.

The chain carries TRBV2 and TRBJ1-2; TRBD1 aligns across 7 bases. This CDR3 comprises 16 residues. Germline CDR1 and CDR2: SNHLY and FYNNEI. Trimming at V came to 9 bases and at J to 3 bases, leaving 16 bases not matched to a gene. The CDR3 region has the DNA TGTGCCAGAGGATCCGACAGGGCCCGAGGGGACTATGGCTACACCTTC. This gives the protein CARGSDRARGDYGYTF.

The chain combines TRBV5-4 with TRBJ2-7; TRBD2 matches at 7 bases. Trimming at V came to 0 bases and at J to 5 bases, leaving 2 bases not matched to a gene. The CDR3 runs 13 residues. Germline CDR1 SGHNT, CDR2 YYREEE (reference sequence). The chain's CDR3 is CASSLGGRDEQYF. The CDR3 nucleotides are TGTGCCAGCAGCTTGGGGGGGAGGGACGAGCAGTACTTC.

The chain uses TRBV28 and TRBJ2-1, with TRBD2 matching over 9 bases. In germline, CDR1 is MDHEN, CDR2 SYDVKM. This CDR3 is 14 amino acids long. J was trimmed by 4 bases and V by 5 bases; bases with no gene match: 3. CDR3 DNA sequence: TGTGCCAGCAGTCGGACTAGCGTATACAATGAGCAGTTCTTC. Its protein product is CASSRTSVYNEQFF. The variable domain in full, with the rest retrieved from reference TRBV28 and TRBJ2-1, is DVKVTQSSRYLVKRTGEKVFLECVQDMDHENMFWYRQDPGLGLRLIYFSYDVKMKEKGDIPEGYSVSREKKERFSLILESASTNQTSMYLCASSRTSVYNEQFFGPGTRLTVL.

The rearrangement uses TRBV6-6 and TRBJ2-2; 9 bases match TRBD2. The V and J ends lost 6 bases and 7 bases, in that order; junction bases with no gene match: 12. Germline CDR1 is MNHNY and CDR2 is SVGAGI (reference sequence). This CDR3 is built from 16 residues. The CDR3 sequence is CASRRGLAGFGGELFF. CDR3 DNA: TGTGCCAGCAGAAGGGGGCTAGCGGGGTTCGGCGGGGAGCTGTTTTTT.